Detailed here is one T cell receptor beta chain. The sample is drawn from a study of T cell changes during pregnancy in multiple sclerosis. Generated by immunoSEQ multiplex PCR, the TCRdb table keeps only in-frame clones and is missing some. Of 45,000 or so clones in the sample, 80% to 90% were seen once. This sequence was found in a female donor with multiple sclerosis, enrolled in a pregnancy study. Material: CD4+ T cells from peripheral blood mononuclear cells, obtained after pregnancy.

CDR3 nucleotide sequence: TGCGCCAGTAGGACTAGCTCCTTCTACAATGAGCAGTTCTTC. This translates into CASRTSSFYNEQFF. The chain couples TRBV5-1 to TRBJ2-1; 8 bases agree with TRBD2. The V gene's germline CDR1 is SGHRS and CDR2 YFSETQ. CDR3 size: 14 residues. V trimming: 8 bases; J trimming: 3 bases; junction bases outside the gene matches: 7.